Presented here are 4 T cell receptor beta chains from one specimen sequenced in a study of T-cell reconstitution after alpha-beta-depleted transplantation in children. A TCRbeta library incorporating unique molecular identifiers was prepared. TCRdb called the PCR reads again in MiXCR, with one record for every CDR3 protein. In the table there are around 440,000 distinct CDR3 sequences, around 16% of which are singletons. The sample consisted of PBMCs, mostly from graft donor cells, taken 360 days after TCRalphabeta/CD19-depleted stem cell transplant. The receptors here all came from a boy under two years old who had a stem cell transplant for Wiskott-Aldrich syndrome, so the T cells may come from the graft donor.

The genes are TRBV14 and TRBJ1-2; 8 bases agree with TRBD1. Losses at the gene ends were 3 bases for V and 1 base for J; bases not matched to a gene: 7. Per germline, CDR1 SGHDN and CDR2 FVKESK. This CDR3 contains 16 residues. CDR3 sequence reads: CASSQRRQGINYGYTF. For the CDR3, the DNA is TGTGCCAGCAGCCAGAGACGACAGGGGATTAACTATGGCTACACCTTC.

This clonotype was seen a few times. The chain combines TRBV29-1 with TRBJ2-1; unclear D gene. V dropped 1 base and J dropped 3 bases, with 16 bases sitting between them. The CDR3 consists of 16 residues. Per germline, CDR1 SQVTM and CDR2 ANQGSEA. CDR3 in amino acids: CSVEVVRRLNYNEQFF. CDR3 sequence (DNA): TGCAGCGTTGAAGTAGTCAGGCGACTTAACTACAATGAGCAGTTCTTC.

The V call is TRBV7-6, the J call TRBJ2-5; TRBD2 matches at 14 bases. V shed 5 bases and J 4 bases; nucleotides not matched to a gene: 3. The length of the CDR3 is 15 residues. The germline V gene encodes CDR1 SGHVS and CDR2 FNYEAQ. In DNA, the CDR3 is TGTGCCAGCAGCCAGGGACTAGCGGGAGTAGAGACCCAGTACTTC. It encodes CASSQGLAGVETQYF.

The chain combines TRBV12-3 or TRBV12-4 with TRBJ2-7; maybe TRBD2 (6 bases). This CDR3 contains 15 residues. Trimming shortened V by 8 bases and J by 3 bases, and 20 bases separated the two germline ends. CDR3 sequence (DNA): TGTGCCAGCGCGGTCGGGACTGTTGGTTTCTACGAGCAGTACTTC. Translation: CASAVGTVGFYEQYF.